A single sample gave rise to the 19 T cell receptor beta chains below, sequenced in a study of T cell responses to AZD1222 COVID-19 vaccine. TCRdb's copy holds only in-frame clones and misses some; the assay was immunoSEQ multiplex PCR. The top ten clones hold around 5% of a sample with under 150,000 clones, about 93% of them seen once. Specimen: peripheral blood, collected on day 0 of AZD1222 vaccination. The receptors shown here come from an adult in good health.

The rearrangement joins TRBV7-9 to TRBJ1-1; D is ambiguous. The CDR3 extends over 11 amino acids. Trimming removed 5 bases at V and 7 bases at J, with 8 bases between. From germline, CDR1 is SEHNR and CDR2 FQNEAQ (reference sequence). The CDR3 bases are TGTGCCAGCAGCCTCCTATATGAAGCTTTCTTT. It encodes CASSLLYEAFF.

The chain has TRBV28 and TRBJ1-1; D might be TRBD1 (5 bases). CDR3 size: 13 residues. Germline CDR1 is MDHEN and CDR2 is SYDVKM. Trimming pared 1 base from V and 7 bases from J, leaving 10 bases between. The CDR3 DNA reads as TGTGCCAGCAGTTTATTGCTGAGGGGTGAAGCTTTCTTT. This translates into CASSLLLRGEAFF.

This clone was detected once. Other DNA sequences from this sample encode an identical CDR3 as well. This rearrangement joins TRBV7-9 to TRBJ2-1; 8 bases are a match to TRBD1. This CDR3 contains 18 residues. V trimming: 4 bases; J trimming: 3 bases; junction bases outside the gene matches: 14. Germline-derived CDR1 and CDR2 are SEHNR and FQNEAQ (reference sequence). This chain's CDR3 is CASSSTSMDRDHYNEQFF. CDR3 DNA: TGTGCCAGCAGCTCAACCTCGATGGACAGGGACCACTACAATGAGCAGTTCTTC.

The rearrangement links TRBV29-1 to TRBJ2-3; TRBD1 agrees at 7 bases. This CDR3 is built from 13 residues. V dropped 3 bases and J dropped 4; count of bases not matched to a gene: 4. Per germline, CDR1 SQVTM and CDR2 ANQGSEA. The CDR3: CSVESTGADTQYF. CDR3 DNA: TGCAGCGTTGAGTCTACAGGGGCAGATACGCAGTATTTT.

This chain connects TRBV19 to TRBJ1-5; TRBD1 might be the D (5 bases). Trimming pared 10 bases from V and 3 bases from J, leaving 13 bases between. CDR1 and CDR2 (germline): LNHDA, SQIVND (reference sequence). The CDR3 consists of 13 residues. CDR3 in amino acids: CATRDGHNQPQHF. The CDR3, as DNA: TGTGCCACTAGGGACGGACACAATCAGCCCCAGCATTTT.

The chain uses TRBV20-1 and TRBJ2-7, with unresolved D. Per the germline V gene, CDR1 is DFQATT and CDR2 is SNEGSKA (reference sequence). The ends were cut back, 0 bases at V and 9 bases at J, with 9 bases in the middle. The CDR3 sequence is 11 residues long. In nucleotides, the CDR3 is TGCAGTGCTAGAGATTTTAATGTGCAGTACTTC. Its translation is CSARDFNVQYF.

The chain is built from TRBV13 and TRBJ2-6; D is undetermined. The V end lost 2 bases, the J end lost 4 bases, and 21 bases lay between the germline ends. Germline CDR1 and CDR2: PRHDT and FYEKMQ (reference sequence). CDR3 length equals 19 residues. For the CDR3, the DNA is TGTGCCAGCAGCTTAATAGTCACCCTCGGAGCCTCCGGGGCCAACGTCCTGACTTTC. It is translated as CASSLIVTLGASGANVLTF.

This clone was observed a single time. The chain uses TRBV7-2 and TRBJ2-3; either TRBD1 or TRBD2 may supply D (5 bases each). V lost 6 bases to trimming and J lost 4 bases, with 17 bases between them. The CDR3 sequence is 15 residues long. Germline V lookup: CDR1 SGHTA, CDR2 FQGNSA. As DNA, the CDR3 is TGTGCCAGCAGTCTGATGGGGACCGAGCCAGATACGCAGTATTTT. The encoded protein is CASSLMGTEPDTQYF. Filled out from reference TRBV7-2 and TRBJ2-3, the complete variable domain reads GAGVSQSPSNKVTEKGKDVELRCDPISGHTALYWYRQSLGQGLEFLIYFQGNSAPDKSGLPSDRFSAERTGGSVSTLTIQRTQQEDSAVYLCASSLMGTEPDTQYFGPGTRLTVL.

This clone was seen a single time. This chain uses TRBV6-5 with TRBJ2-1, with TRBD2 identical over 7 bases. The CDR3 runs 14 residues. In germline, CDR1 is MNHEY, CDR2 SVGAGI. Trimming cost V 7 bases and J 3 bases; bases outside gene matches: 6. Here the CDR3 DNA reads TGTGCCAGCACCCAGGGACTACTCTACAATGAGCAGTTCTTC. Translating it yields CASTQGLLYNEQFF.

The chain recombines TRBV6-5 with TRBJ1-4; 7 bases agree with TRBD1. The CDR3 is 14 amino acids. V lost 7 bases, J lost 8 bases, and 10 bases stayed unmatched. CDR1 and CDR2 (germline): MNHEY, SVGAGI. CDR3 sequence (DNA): TGTGCCAGCATCCAAGGGGGCGTTGGGGAAAAACTGTTTTTT. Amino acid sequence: CASIQGGVGEKLFF.

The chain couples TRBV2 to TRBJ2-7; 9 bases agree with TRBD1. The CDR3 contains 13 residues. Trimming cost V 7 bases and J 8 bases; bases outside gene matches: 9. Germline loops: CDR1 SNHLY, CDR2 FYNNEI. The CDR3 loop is CASNPGQGFQQYF. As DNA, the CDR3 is TGTGCCAGCAACCCGGGACAGGGCTTTCAGCAGTACTTC.

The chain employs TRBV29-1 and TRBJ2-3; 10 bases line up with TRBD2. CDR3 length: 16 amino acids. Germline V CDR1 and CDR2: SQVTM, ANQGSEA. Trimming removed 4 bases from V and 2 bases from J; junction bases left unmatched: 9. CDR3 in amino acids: CSVVFTSGTDTDTQYF. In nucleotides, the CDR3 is TGCAGCGTTGTTTTCACTAGCGGGACCGACACAGATACGCAGTATTTT.

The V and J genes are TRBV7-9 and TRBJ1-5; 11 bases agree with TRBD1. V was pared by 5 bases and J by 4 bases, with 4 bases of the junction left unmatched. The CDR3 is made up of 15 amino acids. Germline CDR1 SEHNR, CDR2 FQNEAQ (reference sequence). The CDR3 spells CASSQGQGVNQPQHF. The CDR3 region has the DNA TGTGCCAGCAGCCAGGGACAGGGGGTGAATCAGCCCCAGCATTTT.

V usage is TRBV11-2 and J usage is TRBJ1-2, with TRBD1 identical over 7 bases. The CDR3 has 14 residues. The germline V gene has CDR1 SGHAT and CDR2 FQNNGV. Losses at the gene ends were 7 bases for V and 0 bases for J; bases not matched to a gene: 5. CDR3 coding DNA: TGTGCCAGCAACCCGACAGGGACTAACTATGGCTACACCTTC. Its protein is CASNPTGTNYGYTF.

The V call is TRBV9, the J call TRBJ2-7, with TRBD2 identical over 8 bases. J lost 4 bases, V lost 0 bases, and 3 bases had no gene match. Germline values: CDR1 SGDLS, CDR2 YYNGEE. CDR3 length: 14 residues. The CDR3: CASSVGSGSYEQYF. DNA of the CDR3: TGTGCCAGCAGCGTAGGGAGCGGGAGTTACGAGCAGTACTTC.

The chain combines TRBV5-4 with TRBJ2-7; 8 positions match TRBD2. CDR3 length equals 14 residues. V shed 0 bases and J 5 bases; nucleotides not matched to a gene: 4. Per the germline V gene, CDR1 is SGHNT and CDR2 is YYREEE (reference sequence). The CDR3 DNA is TGTGCCAGCAGCTTGGTTAGCGGGAACCACGAGCAGTACTTC. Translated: CASSLVSGNHEQYF.

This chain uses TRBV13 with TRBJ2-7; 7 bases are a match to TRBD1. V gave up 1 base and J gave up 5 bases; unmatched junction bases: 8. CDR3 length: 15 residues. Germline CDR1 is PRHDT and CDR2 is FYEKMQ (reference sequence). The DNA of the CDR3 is TGTGCCAGCAGCTTAGCGACAGGGCTCTACGACGAGCAGTACTTC. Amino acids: CASSLATGLYDEQYF.

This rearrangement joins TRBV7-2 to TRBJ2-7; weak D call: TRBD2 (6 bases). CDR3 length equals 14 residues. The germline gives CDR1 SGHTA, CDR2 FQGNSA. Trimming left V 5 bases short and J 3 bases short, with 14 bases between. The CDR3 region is CASSPTRSGYEQYF. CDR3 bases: TGTGCCAGCAGCCCGACTAGATCGGGCTACGAGCAGTACTTC. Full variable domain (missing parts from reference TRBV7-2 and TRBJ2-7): GAGVSQSPSNKVTEKGKDVELRCDPISGHTALYWYRQSLGQGLEFLIYFQGNSAPDKSGLPSDRFSAERTGGSVSTLTIQRTQQEDSAVYLCASSPTRSGYEQYFGPGTRLTVT.

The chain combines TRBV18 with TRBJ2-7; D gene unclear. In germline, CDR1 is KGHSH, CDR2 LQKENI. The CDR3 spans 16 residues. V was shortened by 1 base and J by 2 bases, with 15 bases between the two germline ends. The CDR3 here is CASSPRETALTYEQYF. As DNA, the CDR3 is TGTGCCAGCTCACCACGCGAAACAGCGTTAACCTACGAGCAGTACTTC.